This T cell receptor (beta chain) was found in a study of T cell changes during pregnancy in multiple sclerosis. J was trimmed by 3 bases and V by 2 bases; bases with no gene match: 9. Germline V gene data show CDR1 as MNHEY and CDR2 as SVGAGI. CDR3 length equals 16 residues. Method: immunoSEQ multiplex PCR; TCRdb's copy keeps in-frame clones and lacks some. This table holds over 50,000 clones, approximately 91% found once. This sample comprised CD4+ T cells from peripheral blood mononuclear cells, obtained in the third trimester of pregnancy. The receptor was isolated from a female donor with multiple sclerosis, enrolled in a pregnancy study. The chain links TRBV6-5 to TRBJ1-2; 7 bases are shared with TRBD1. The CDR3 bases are TGTGCCAGCAGTTACCCCTACAGGGGCGAGGACTATGGCTACACCTTC. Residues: CASSYPYRGEDYGYTF.